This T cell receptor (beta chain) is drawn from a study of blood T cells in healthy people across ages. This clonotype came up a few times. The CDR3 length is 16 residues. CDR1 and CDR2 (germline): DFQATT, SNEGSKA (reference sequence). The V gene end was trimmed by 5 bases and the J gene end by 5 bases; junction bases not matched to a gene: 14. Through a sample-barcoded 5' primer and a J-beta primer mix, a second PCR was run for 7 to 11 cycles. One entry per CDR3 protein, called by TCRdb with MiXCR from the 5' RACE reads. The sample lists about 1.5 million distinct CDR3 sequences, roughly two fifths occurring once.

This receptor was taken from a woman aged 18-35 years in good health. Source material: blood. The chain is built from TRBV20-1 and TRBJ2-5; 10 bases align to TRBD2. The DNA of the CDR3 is TGCAGTGCTCTTAGCTATCCAGCGGGGGGGACGGAGACCCAGTACTTC. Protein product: CSALSYPAGGTETQYF.